This entry describes one T cell receptor beta chain. Its antigen is still unknown. The sample comes from a study of T cell responses to AZD1222 COVID-19 vaccine. Libraries were prepared by immunoSEQ multiplex PCR; TCRdb keeps only in-frame clonotypes and omits some of them. This table holds about 140,000 clones, almost 95% found once. Study-wide findings and caveats: Elevations in Spike-specific TCR breadth and depth followed administration of two AZD1222 doses. Females outnumbered males among donors, who were mostly white British; clonal diversity was possibly underestimated.

This CDR3 comprises 13 residues. Between the trimmed V and J ends, which lost 1 base and 10 bases, there was a span of 11 bases. The germline CDR1 and CDR2 sequences are SGHNT and YENEEA. Whether given at about 4 or about 12 weeks, second doses were pooled. The TCR originated in an adult who received the AZD1222 COVID-19 vaccine. This chain joins TRBV11-3 and TRBJ2-1; the D gene is possibly TRBD2 (5 bases). The specimen was peripheral blood, collected 28 days after the second AZD1222 dose. The CDR3 spells CASSLGPREEQFF. Here the CDR3 DNA reads TGTGCCAGCAGCTTAGGACCCCGGGAAGAGCAGTTCTTC.